This is a list of T cell receptor beta chains from one sample in a study of T cells in Graves' hyperthyroidism and ophthalmopathy. TCRdb processed the multiplex PCR reads anew with MiXCR; each CDR3 protein has one entry. Here the sample spans about 560,000 distinct CDR3 sequences, roughly a sixth being singletons. Sequenced: blood. The source of these receptors is a woman between 18 and 29 years old with Graves' hyperthyroidism. The CDR3 runs from the conserved cysteine through the conserved F or W. Each record gives: CDR3 DNA, CDR3 protein, V gene, clone size, J gene, D gene. A D gene is named only where the DNA matches it firmly. For some rows the clone size is stated as once, few or many, or as a class when expanded; others skip it.

cdr3_nt: TGTGCCAGCAGCCTATCATCGGGTCGATCGGGCGAGCAGTACTTC
cdr3_aa: CASSLSSGRSGEQYF
v_call: TRBV7-2
clone_size: many
j_call: TRBJ2-7
d_call: -

cdr3_nt: TGTGCCAGCAGCCAAGCCTCTAGCAATCAGCCCCAGCATTTT
cdr3_aa: CASSQASSNQPQHF
v_call: TRBV4-2
clone_size: -
j_call: TRBJ1-5
d_call: -

cdr3_nt: TGTGCCAGTAGTATCGGGGGACCGGGACAACTGAACACTGAAGCTTTCTTT
cdr3_aa: CASSIGGPGQLNTEAFF
v_call: TRBV19
clone_size: -
j_call: TRBJ1-1
d_call: -

cdr3_nt: TGCAGTGCCGAGACCGTGGGGTTACGAAAACTGTTTTTT
cdr3_aa: CSAETVGLRKLFF
v_call: TRBV20-1
clone_size: many
j_call: TRBJ1-4
d_call: -

cdr3_nt: TGTGCCAGCACCCAGGGGGGCTACAATCAGCCCCAGCATTTT
cdr3_aa: CASTQGGYNQPQHF
v_call: TRBV2
clone_size: -
j_call: TRBJ1-5
d_call: TRBD1

cdr3_nt: TGTGCCAGCAGCGTCCGGACACCCGATAGCTATGGCTACACCTTC
cdr3_aa: CASSVRTPDSYGYTF
v_call: TRBV11-3
clone_size: many
j_call: TRBJ1-2
d_call: -

cdr3_nt: TGTGCCAGCATGGCCCCCAGCACAGATACGCAGTATTTT
cdr3_aa: CASMAPSTDTQYF
v_call: TRBV28
clone_size: many
j_call: TRBJ2-3
d_call: -

cdr3_nt: TGTGCCAGCAGTTACAGGGGGCATCAGCCCCAGCATTTT
cdr3_aa: CASSYRGHQPQHF
v_call: TRBV27
clone_size: -
j_call: TRBJ1-5
d_call: TRBD1

cdr3_nt: TGCGCCAGCAGCATGGACAGGGCGGGTAATTCACCCCTCCACTTT
cdr3_aa: CASSMDRAGNSPLHF
v_call: TRBV5-1
clone_size: few
j_call: TRBJ1-6
d_call: TRBD1

cdr3_nt: TGCGCCAGCAGCTTGGGGGGCGGGGGCTTTAGCAATCAGCCCCAGCATTTT
cdr3_aa: CASSLGGGGFSNQPQHF
v_call: TRBV5-1
clone_size: -
j_call: TRBJ1-5
d_call: -

cdr3_nt: TGCGCCAGCAGCCAAGATGCGGCGGGGGCCAACAATGAGCAGTTCTTC
cdr3_aa: CASSQDAAGANNEQFF
v_call: TRBV4-3
clone_size: few
j_call: TRBJ2-1
d_call: -